This T cell receptor (beta chain) stems from a study of cytomegalovirus exposure and HLA in healthy donors. Both 60 Vbeta primers and 13 Jbeta primers went into the PCR. The table came from immunoSEQ multiplex PCR; TCRdb's copy has only in-frame clones and leaves some out. The sample lists about 90,000 clones; less than 65% were seen once. Study-wide points: An assumption of roughly uniform sequencing depth across donors underlay the presence/absence analyses. The study recorded 150 to 200 TCR beta chains that were cytomegalovirus-associated. Most TCR beta V segments were productive about 90% or about 30% of the time in an earlier analysis.

Healthy individuals who donated bone marrow served as the donors. The ends were cut back, 7 bases at V and 4 bases at J, with 11 bases in the middle. Germline CDR1 and CDR2: MDHEN and SYDVKM. The CDR3 is 14 residues long. As to this clone: What it binds is unknown.

Material for sequencing was PBMCs. This clonotype was sampled from a woman in her thirties in good health and CMV-seropositive. This chain connects TRBV28 to TRBJ1-6; D not certain. Written as DNA, the CDR3 is TGTGCCAGCACATCTACCCCGTATAATTCACCCCTCCACTTT. Translating it yields CASTSTPYNSPLHF.